The source of this T cell receptor beta chain is a study of cytomegalovirus exposure and HLA in healthy donors. Study summary: A data release that came early held approximately 85 million unique TCRs from HLA-typed donors.

A word on this clone: Its target is not known.

Study-level findings and limits: TCR beta V- and J-gene trimming, according to a later analysis, was linked to a missense DCLRE1C variant. The records held CMV serostatus as the only immune exposure information. Earlier results showed most TCR beta V segments being productive about 87% or about 30% of the time.

Amplification used 60 Vbeta primers and 13 Jbeta primers. The protocol was immunoSEQ multiplex PCR, while the TCRdb copy is restricted to in-frame clones and leaves out a portion. The data contain about 87,000 clones, around 70% of them singletons. The sequencing sample was made of PBMCs. This sequence was found in a young man in good health and CMV-seropositive.

CDR3 residues: CASSLFGYEQYF. The DNA for the CDR3 is TGTGCCAGCAGCTTGTTCGGCTACGAGCAGTACTTC. This rearrangement joins TRBV5-4 to TRBJ2-7, with D unresolved. CDR1 is SGHNT and CDR2 is YYREEE in the germline V gene (reference sequence). This CDR3 comprises 12 residues. Trimming shortened V by 1 base and J by 3 bases, and 5 bases separated the two germline ends. The full variable domain, completed using reference TRBV5-4 and TRBJ2-7, is ETGVTQSPTHLIKTRGQQVTLRCSSQSGHNTVSWYQQALGQGPQFIFQYYREEENGRGNFPPRFSGLQFPNYSSELNVNALELDDSALYLCASSLFGYEQYFGPGTRLTVT.